These 27 T cell receptor beta chains were sequenced from one sample in a study of long-term antiretroviral therapy in people with HIV. Sequencing used immunoSEQ v3.0 at survey level. Using immunoSEQ multiplex PCR, the repertoire was profiled, and TCRdb retains in-frame clones only, with some absent. The table has more than 20,000 clones, 70% to 85% seen once; the top ten hold around 4.2%. This sample comprised unsorted PBMCs, obtained 0.5 years after starting antiretroviral therapy. Every receptor here comes from a man younger than 35 with HIV.

The chain combines TRBV29-1 with TRBJ1-1; D not resolved. Trimming cost V 2 bases and J 0 bases, with 13 bases left between them. The CDR3 covers 15 residues. Germline V gene sequence: CDR1 SQVTM, CDR2 ANQGSEA. The DNA for the CDR3 is TGCAGCGTTGAAAGAGGGCGTGCGGTGAACACTGAAGCTTTCTTT. Protein: CSVERGRAVNTEAFF. The complete variable domain, with remaining parts taken from reference TRBV29-1 and TRBJ1-1, reads SAVISQKPSRDICQRGTSLTIQCQVDSQVTMMFWYRQQPGQSLTLIATANQGSEATYESGFVIDKFPISRPNLTFSTLTVSNMSPEDSSIYLCSVERGRAVNTEAFFGQGTRLTVV.

The rearrangement links TRBV18 to TRBJ2-7, with unresolved D. The CDR3 is 15 residues long. The V and J ends lost 3 bases and 4 bases respectively, with 16 bases between them. From germline, CDR1 is KGHSH and CDR2 LQKENI. CDR3 coding DNA: TGTGCCAGCTCACCCACCACGTCGACCATATACGAGCAGTACTTC. Its protein product is CASSPTTSTIYEQYF.

The V call is TRBV30, the J call TRBJ1-6, with D maybe TRBD1 (6 bases). Looked up from germline, CDR1 is GTSNPN and CDR2 is SVGIG (reference sequence). The V gene lost 0 bases and the J gene lost 7 bases, with 13 bases spanning the gap. There are 15 residues in the CDR3. The CDR3 loop is CAWSVSGAGNSPLHF. The CDR3, as DNA: TGTGCCTGGAGTGTCTCGGGGGCCGGGAATTCACCCCTCCACTTT.

J is TRBJ1-1 and V is TRBV7-9; D ambiguous. With 1 base removed from V and 4 bases from J, the gap between germline ends came to 13 bases. The CDR3 loop spans 15 amino acids. The germline V gene has CDR1 SEHNR and CDR2 FQNEAQ (reference sequence). Here the CDR3 DNA reads TGTGCCAGCAGCTTAGACAAGGCCGCGAGCACTGAAGCTTTCTTT. This translates into CASSLDKAASTEAFF.

About this clone itself: The same CDR3 is also encoded by other DNA sequences in this sample. The rearrangement uses TRBV5-5 and TRBJ2-1; D remains ambiguous. This CDR3 has 13 amino acids. CDR1 is SGHKS and CDR2 is YYEKEE in the germline V gene (reference sequence). V was shortened by 5 bases and J by 5 bases, with 11 bases between the two germline ends. The CDR3 loop reads CASSLGPDNEQFF. CDR3 in DNA: TGTGCCAGCAGTTTAGGGCCAGACAATGAGCAGTTCTTC. Together with reference TRBV5-5 and TRBJ2-1, the CDR3 gives the full variable domain: DAGVTQSPTHLIKTRGQQVTLRCSPISGHKSVSWYQQVLGQGPQFIFQYYEKEERGRGNFPDRFSARQFPNYSSELNVNALLLGDSALYLCASSLGPDNEQFFGPGTRLTVL.

The chain recombines TRBV5-4 with TRBJ1-4; D is unresolved. The CDR3 loop spans 11 amino acids. Trimming took 2 bases from V and 6 from J, leaving 2 bases between them. Germline CDR1 and CDR2: SGHNT and YYREEE (reference sequence). CDR3: CASSFDEKLFF. Written as DNA, the CDR3 is TGTGCCAGCAGCTTCGATGAAAAACTGTTTTTT.

V and J are TRBV7-3 and TRBJ2-1, with D perhaps matching TRBD1 (5 bases). Germline V gene lookup returns CDR1 SGHTA and CDR2 FQGTGA. V lost 4 bases and J lost 9, with 13 bases in between. CDR3 size: 13 residues. DNA for the CDR3: TGTGCCAGCAGCTCCATCAGGGATGCTGAGCAGTTCTTC. This sequence encodes CASSSIRDAEQFF.

A single count supports this clone. The chain employs TRBV15 and TRBJ1-5; unclear D gene. CDR3 length: 12 amino acids. The V end lost 4 bases, the J end lost 4 bases, and 5 bases lay between the germline ends. CDR1 LNHNV and CDR2 YYDKDF come from the germline V gene (reference sequence). DNA for the CDR3: TGTGCCACCAGCACTGAAAATCAGCCCCAGCATTTT. Amino acid sequence: CATSTENQPQHF. Full variable domain (rest looked up from reference TRBV15 and TRBJ1-5): DAMVIQNPRYQVTQFGKPVTLSCSQTLNHNVMYWYQQKSSQAPKLLFHYYDKDFNNEADTPDNFQSRRPNTSFCFLDIRSPGLGDTAMYLCATSTENQPQHFGDGTRLSIL.

The chain has TRBV14 and TRBJ2-2, with D tentatively TRBD2 (6 bases). Looked up from germline, CDR1 is SGHDN and CDR2 is FVKESK. V lost 4 bases and J lost 0, with 18 bases in between. The CDR3 spans 18 residues. The CDR3 DNA reads TGTGCCAGCAGCCCCCGGAGGGGTCAGGGAGCGAACACCGGGGAGCTGTTTTTT. Translated, it gives CASSPRRGQGANTGELFF.

This clone has only one observation. This chain joins TRBV6-5 and TRBJ1-3; D is ambiguous. The CDR3 has 13 residues. Germline CDR1 and CDR2: MNHEY and SVGAGI. The germline V and J ends were trimmed by 2 bases and 2 bases, with 4 bases remaining between them. In nucleotides, the CDR3 is TGTGCCAGCAGTTACGGGACTGGAAACACCATATATTTT. This sequence encodes CASSYGTGNTIYF.

The V gene is TRBV4-1, the J gene TRBJ2-7; the D is unclear. The germline V and J ends were trimmed by 4 bases and 2 bases, with 15 bases remaining between them. The CDR3 loop spans 15 amino acids. Germline V CDR1 and CDR2: MGHRA, YSYEKL. CDR3 DNA sequence: TGCGCCAGCAGCCCCCCCAACCCTGGGGCCTACGAGCAGTACTTC. Its protein is CASSPPNPGAYEQYF.

The chain couples TRBV28 to TRBJ1-5; D is undetermined. V was pared by 3 bases and J by 3 bases, with 12 bases between. The CDR3 sequence is 15 residues long. Per germline, CDR1 MDHEN and CDR2 SYDVKM. The chain's CDR3 is CASSFFGQLNQPQHF. CDR3 coding DNA: TGTGCCAGCAGTTTTTTCGGGCAGCTCAATCAGCCCCAGCATTTT.

This sequence joins TRBV9 and TRBJ2-7; 8 positions agree with TRBD2. V lost 4 bases and J lost 5; bases outside the gene matches: 14. The CDR3 is 16 amino acids. Germline-derived CDR1 and CDR2 are SGDLS and YYNGEE. The CDR3 DNA sequence: TGTGCCAGCAGCCCTTGGAGGAGCGGGAGTCCCCACGAGCAGTACTTC. The encoded protein is CASSPWRSGSPHEQYF.

The chain links TRBV4-3 to TRBJ2-3; 7 bases map to TRBD1. The junction had 3 bases not matched to a gene; V was cut back by 3 bases and J by 3 bases. Germline V lookup: CDR1 LGHNA, CDR2 YSLEER. This CDR3 contains 14 residues. The DNA of the CDR3 is TGCGCCAGCAGCCATTACAGGGGAACAGATACGCAGTATTTT. This sequence encodes CASSHYRGTDTQYF.

V and J are TRBV19 and TRBJ1-4, with D possibly matching TRBD1 (5 bases). This CDR3 spans 13 amino acids. With 7 bases removed from V and 5 bases from J, the gap between germline ends came to 11 bases. Germline CDR1 and CDR2: LNHDA and SQIVND (reference sequence). CDR3 sequence: CASTSGKNEKLFF. Written as DNA, the CDR3 is TGTGCCAGTACCTCAGGGAAGAATGAAAAACTGTTTTTT.

This chain joins TRBV9 and TRBJ2-1; D gene uncertain. The V end was cut by 0 bases, the J end by 7 bases, with 17 bases between. Germline CDR1 SGDLS, CDR2 YYNGEE. The length of the CDR3 is 16 residues. The CDR3 spells CASSVVAHPNPNEQFF. The CDR3 DNA sequence: TGTGCCAGCAGCGTAGTGGCCCACCCAAATCCTAATGAGCAGTTCTTC.

V is TRBV6-5 and J is TRBJ2-7, with 9 nucleotides matching TRBD1. The CDR3 spans 15 residues. J gave up 7 bases and V 2 bases, and 9 bases lay outside the gene matches. The germline V gene encodes CDR1 MNHEY and CDR2 SVGAGI. The CDR3 DNA sequence: TGTGCCAGCAGTTACCCGACAGGGGGTTCGTGGGAGCAGTACTTC. It translates to CASSYPTGGSWEQYF.

The chain has TRBV7-9 and TRBJ2-7; 8 nucleotides line up with TRBD2. Germline V gene data show CDR1 as SEHNR and CDR2 as FQNEAQ (reference sequence). This CDR3 has 16 amino acids. The V and J ends lost 5 bases and 0 bases, in that order; junction bases with no gene match: 9. The CDR3 DNA reads as TGTGCCAGCAGCCGTGACCGGGGGGGCGTCTCCTACGAGCAGTACTTC. Translation: CASSRDRGGVSYEQYF.

The chain employs TRBV6-5 and TRBJ1-1; D ambiguous. This CDR3 is built from 14 residues. Germline V gene lookup returns CDR1 MNHEY and CDR2 SVGAGI. V was pared by 7 bases and J by 1 base, with 13 bases between. CDR3 sequence (DNA): TGTGCCAGCACTATCTTCCGGGGGAACACTGAAGCTTTCTTT. It yields the protein CASTIFRGNTEAFF.

This chain links TRBV28 with TRBJ2-1, with 9 bases fitting TRBD2. The CDR3 loop spans 16 amino acids. V gave up 1 base and J gave up 5 bases; unmatched junction bases: 6. CDR1 is MDHEN, CDR2 SYDVKM, per germline. CDR3 bases: TGTGCCAGCAGTTTATCGGCTAGCGGGACTAACAATGAGCAGTTCTTC. It yields the protein CASSLSASGTNNEQFF.

The chain combines TRBV7-8 with TRBJ2-1, with 11 bases that match TRBD2. Unmatched junction bases numbered 7, after V lost 4 bases and J lost 5 bases. Germline CDR1 and CDR2: SGHVS and FQNEAQ. There are 16 residues in the CDR3. CDR3: CASSSQLAGADNEQFF. Here the CDR3 DNA reads TGTGCCAGCAGCTCACAACTAGCGGGAGCTGACAATGAGCAGTTCTTC.

Only a few counts were recorded for this clone. The CDR3 loop is CASSLSGALSYEQYF. CDR3 coding DNA: TGTGCCAGCAGCTTATCAGGGGCCCTTTCCTACGAGCAGTACTTC. J is TRBJ2-7 and V is TRBV5-4, with D possibly being TRBD1 (6 bases). Trimming removed 2 bases from V and 1 base from J, with 13 bases in between. The CDR3 covers 15 residues. Germline CDR1 SGHNT, CDR2 YYREEE (reference sequence).

The chain uses TRBV4-1 and TRBJ2-2, with 9 bases aligning to TRBD2. Germline CDR1 MGHRA, CDR2 YSYEKL. This CDR3 is built from 20 residues. J lost 6 bases, V lost 0 bases, and 17 bases had no gene match. Here the CDR3 DNA reads TGCGCCAGCAGCCAAGATGATCTAGCGGGGATCGGTCCCGGGTCCGGGGAGCTGTTTTTT. This codes for CASSQDDLAGIGPGSGELFF.

The chain employs TRBV6-5 and TRBJ2-5; TRBD1 matches at 10 bases. Losses at the gene ends were 5 bases for V and 4 bases for J; bases not matched to a gene: 7. This CDR3 spans 15 amino acids. Germline CDR1 reads MNHEY; CDR2 reads SVGAGI. The CDR3 DNA is TGTGCCAGCAGTATGGGACAGGGGACGATAGAGACCCAGTACTTC. Its translation is CASSMGQGTIETQYF.

The chain has TRBV7-9 and TRBJ2-6; perhaps TRBD2 as D (6 bases). Per the germline V gene, CDR1 is SEHNR and CDR2 is FQNEAQ (reference sequence). This CDR3 spans 19 amino acids. The germline V and J ends were trimmed by 5 bases and 0 bases, with 20 bases remaining between them. The CDR3 loop is CASSLWFLASFSGANVLTF. CDR3 DNA sequence: TGTGCCAGCAGCCTCTGGTTCCTAGCGAGCTTCTCTGGGGCCAACGTCCTGACTTTC. The entire variable domain, with the rest obtained from reference TRBV7-9 and TRBJ2-6, is as follows: DTGVSQNPRHKITKRGQNVTFRCDPISEHNRLYWYRQTLGQGPEFLTYFQNEAQLEKSRLLSDRFSAERPKGSFSTLEIQRTEQGDSAMYLCASSLWFLASFSGANVLTFGAGSRLTVL.

The rearrangement joins TRBV7-6 to TRBJ2-7; 7 bases are a match to TRBD2. The V segment lost 4 bases and the J segment 2 bases; nucleotides outside the gene matches: 5. Germline V lookup: CDR1 SGHVS, CDR2 FNYEAQ. This CDR3 region has 14 residues. CDR3 coding DNA: TGTGCCAGCAGCTCCCTAGCGGAACCCTACGAGCAGTACTTC. Translated: CASSSLAEPYEQYF.

The chain couples TRBV28 to TRBJ1-5; no firm D call. The V end lost 3 bases, the J end lost 0 bases, and 6 bases lay between the germline ends. Germline CDR1 and CDR2: MDHEN and SYDVKM. The CDR3 runs to 14 residues. CDR3 in DNA: TGTGCCAGCAGTTTGGGGTTTAGCAATCAGCCCCAGCATTTT. Amino acids: CASSLGFSNQPQHF.